The 3 T cell receptor beta chains below were found in one sample sequenced in a study of cytomegalovirus exposure and HLA in healthy donors. The PCR made use of 60 Vbeta and 13 Jbeta primers. The repertoire was sequenced with immunoSEQ multiplex PCR; TCRdb's copy has only in-frame clones and lacks some. The data hold 110,000 to 150,000 clones, with roughly 80% observed a single time. The sequenced material came from PBMCs. The source of these receptors is a woman in her thirties or forties in good health and CMV-seropositive.

The chain combines TRBV29-1 with TRBJ2-7; 11 bases match TRBD2. The CDR3 has 15 residues. J gave up 0 bases and V 6 bases, and 7 bases lay outside the gene matches. Germline V gene lookup returns CDR1 SQVTM and CDR2 ANQGSEA. The CDR3 nucleotides read TGCAGCGTCCGCAAACTAGCGGGGGACTCCTACGAGCAGTACTTC. Translating gives CSVRKLAGDSYEQYF.

The gene calls are TRBV7-2 and TRBJ2-6, with 8 bases aligning to TRBD2. This CDR3 spans 15 amino acids. V was pared by 5 bases and J by 3 bases, with 3 bases of the junction left unmatched. Per germline, CDR1 SGHTA and CDR2 FQGNSA. The CDR3 nucleotides are TGTGCCAGCAGCATCAGCGGGGGTGGGGCCAACGTCCTGACTTTC. The encoded protein is CASSISGGGANVLTF.

This clone has just a few counts. The sample holds other DNA sequences that translate to the same CDR3. The gene calls are TRBV5-1 and TRBJ2-7; 11 positions match TRBD1. Germline loops: CDR1 SGHRS, CDR2 YFSETQ. The CDR3 has 15 residues. V shed 2 bases, J shed 0 bases, and the junction held 1 base outside the gene matches. CDR3 region: CASSLGTGGSYEQYF. The DNA for the CDR3 is TGCGCCAGCAGCTTAGGGACAGGGGGCTCCTACGAGCAGTACTTC.